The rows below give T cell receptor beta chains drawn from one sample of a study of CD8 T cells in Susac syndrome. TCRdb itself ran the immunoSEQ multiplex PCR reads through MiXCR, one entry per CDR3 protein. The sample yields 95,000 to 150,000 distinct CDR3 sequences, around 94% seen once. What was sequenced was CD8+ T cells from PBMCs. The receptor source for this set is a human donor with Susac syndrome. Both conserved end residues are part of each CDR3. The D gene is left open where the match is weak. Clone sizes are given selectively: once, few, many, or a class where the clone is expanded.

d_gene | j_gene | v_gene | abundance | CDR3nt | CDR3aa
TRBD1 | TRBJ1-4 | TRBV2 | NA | TGTGCCAGCAGGGGGACAGTAACTGCTAATGAAAAACTGTTTTTT | CASRGTVTANEKLFF
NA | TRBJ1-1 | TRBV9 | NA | TGTGCCAGCACCGGGGCCTTGAACACTGAAGCTTTCTTT | CASTGALNTEAFF
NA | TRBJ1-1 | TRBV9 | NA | TGTGCCAGCAGCGTAGATTACAGCCCCACTGAAGCTTTCTTT | CASSVDYSPTEAFF
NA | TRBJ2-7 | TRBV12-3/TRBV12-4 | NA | TGTGCCAGCAGTTTGGGGACTGGGGCGGTCTACGAGCAGTACTTC | CASSLGTGAVYEQYF
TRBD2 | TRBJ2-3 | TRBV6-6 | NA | TGTGCCAGCAGTTCCACTCGGGGGGCAGATACGCAGTATTTT | CASSSTRGADTQYF
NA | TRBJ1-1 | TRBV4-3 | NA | TGCGCCAGCAGCCAAGGGACCTGGGGGTTGAACACTGAAGCTTTCTTT | CASSQGTWGLNTEAFF
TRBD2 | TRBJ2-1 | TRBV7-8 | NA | TGTGCCAGTGCTTATTCGGCGGGAGCTTTAGATGAGCAGTTCTTC | CASAYSAGALDEQFF
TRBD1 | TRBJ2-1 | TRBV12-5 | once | TGTGCTAGTGGTTTGTCCTGGACAGGGACCCTCTCCTACAATGAGCAGTTCTTC | CASGLSWTGTLSYNEQFF
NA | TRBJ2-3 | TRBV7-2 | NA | TGTGCCAGCAGCTTAGTTGGGGGAGATACGCAGTATTTT | CASSLVGGDTQYF
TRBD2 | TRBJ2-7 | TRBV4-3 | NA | TGCGCCAGCAGCCAAGCTTGGACGCGGGAGACTCTCTACGAGCAGTACTTC | CASSQAWTRETLYEQYF
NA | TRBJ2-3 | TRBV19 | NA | TGTGCCAGTACGGTGGGGGCGTCTAGCACAGATACGCAGTATTTT | CASTVGASSTDTQYF
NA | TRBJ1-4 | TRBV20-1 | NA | TGCAGTGCTGGACCTTCCTCAACTAATGAAAAACTGTTTTTT | CSAGPSSTNEKLFF
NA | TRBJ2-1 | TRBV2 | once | TGTGCCAGCAGTGAAGGGGAGGACTCCTCCCGCTCCTACAATGAGCAGTTCTTC | CASSEGEDSSRSYNEQFF
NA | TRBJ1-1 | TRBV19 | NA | TGTGCCAGTAGTATAGCGGATAACACTGAAGCTTTCTTT | CASSIADNTEAFF
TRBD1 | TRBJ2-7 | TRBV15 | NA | TGTGCCACCAGCAGAGATAGTCCGGGACAGGACTACGAGCAGTACTTC | CATSRDSPGQDYEQYF
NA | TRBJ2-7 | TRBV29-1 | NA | TGCAGCGTGTTATCAGGGGTCCCCACCCACGAGCAGTACTTC | CSVLSGVPTHEQYF
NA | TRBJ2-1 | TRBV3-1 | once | TGTGCCAGCAGCCAAGATCCCCCATTAGCGGAAGACAATGAGCAGTTCTTC | CASSQDPPLAEDNEQFF
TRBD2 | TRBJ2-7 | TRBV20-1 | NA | TGCAGTGCTAGAGGACTAGCGCTCAACTCCTACGAGCAGTACTTC | CSARGLALNSYEQYF
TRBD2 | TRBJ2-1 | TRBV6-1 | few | TGTGCCAGCAGCCCCGATAGCGGGGGGGGAAATGAGCAGTTCTTC | CASSPDSGGGNEQFF
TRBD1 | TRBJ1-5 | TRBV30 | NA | TGTGCCTGGAGTGTCTGGCAGGGGGCAAATCAGCCCCAGCATTTT | CAWSVWQGANQPQHF
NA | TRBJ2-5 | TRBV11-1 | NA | TGTGCCAGCAGCTCGACTTGGTCGGAGACCCAGTACTTC | CASSSTWSETQYF
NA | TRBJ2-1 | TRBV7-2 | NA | TGTGCCAGCAGAGTTCACGAGGGGTGGACACACAATGAGCAGTTCTTC | CASRVHEGWTHNEQFF
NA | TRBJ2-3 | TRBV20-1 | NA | TGCAGTGCTCCCCCCCGGGGGATCGGAGATACGCAGTATTTT | CSAPPRGIGDTQYF
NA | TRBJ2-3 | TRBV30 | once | TGTGCCTGGAGTGACGGAACTCTTGGGACAGATACGCAGTATTTT | CAWSDGTLGTDTQYF
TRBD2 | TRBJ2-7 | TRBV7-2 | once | TGTGCCAGCAGCTTAGATCCCCTGGCTAGCGGGTACGAGCAGTACTTC | CASSLDPLASGYEQYF
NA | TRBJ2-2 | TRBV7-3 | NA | TGTGCCAGCAGTCTAGCATCCACCGGGGAGCTGTTTTTT | CASSLASTGELFF
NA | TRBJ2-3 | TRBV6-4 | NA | TGTGCCAGCAGTGAGACTAGTGAGTCAGATACGCAGTATTTT | CASSETSESDTQYF
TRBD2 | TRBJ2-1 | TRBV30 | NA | TGTGCCTCCGATGGACGGGGACTAGCGGGAGGGCCGGGTGAGCAGTTCTTC | CASDGRGLAGGPGEQFF
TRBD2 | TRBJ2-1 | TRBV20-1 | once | TGCAGTGCTCCCCGGCTAGCGGGGGGCACATACAATGAGCAGTTCTTC | CSAPRLAGGTYNEQFF
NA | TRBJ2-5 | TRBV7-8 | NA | TGTGCCAGCAACCCAGGGGGGACAGACCAAGAGACCCAGTACTTC | CASNPGGTDQETQYF
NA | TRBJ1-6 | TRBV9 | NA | TGTGCCAGCACCCCAGGGGACAATTCACCCCTCCACTTT | CASTPGDNSPLHF
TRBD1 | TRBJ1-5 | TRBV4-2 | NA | TGTGCCAGCAGCCAAGAACGGGACAGTTTGTCGCCCCAGCATTTT | CASSQERDSLSPQHF
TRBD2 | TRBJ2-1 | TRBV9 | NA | TGTGCCAGCAGCATATCTAGCGGGAGGGCCGCTGAGCAGTTCTTC | CASSISSGRAAEQFF
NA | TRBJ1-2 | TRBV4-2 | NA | TGTGCCAGCAGCCTCCTGACCACAGACGACTTCTATGGCTACACCTTC | CASSLLTTDDFYGYTF
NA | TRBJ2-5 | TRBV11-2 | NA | TGTGCCAGCAGGTCCGGCGACCAAGAGACCCAGTACTTC | CASRSGDQETQYF
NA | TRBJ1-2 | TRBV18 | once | TGTGCCAGCTCACCATACCCCGGACGGAACTATGGCTACACCTTC | CASSPYPGRNYGYTF
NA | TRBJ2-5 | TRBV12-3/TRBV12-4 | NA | TGTGCCAGCCGGGGTTCCGGGGCCCAAGAGACCCAGTACTTC | CASRGSGAQETQYF
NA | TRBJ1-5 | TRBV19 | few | TGTGCCAGCTCCGGGGGCAATCAGCCCCAGCATTTT | CASSGGNQPQHF
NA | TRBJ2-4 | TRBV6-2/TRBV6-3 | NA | TGTGCCGGGGTGAGGGGGGAAAACATTCAGTACTTC | CAGVRGENIQYF
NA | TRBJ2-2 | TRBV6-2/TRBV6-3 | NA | TGTGCCAGCAGTTACATCGATCCTTCGAACACCGGGGAGCTGTTTTTT | CASSYIDPSNTGELFF